There are many counts of the clone carrying this TCR beta chain. No antigen is known for it. Built from TCR beta cDNA, the libraries had unique molecular identifiers in them. About 500,000 cDNA molecules came from approximately 1 to 10 million T cells. Each CDR3 protein is one row after TCRdb ran MiXCR on the PCR reads. This sample has around 190,000 distinct CDR3 sequences, with 25% to 35% found just once. The sample belongs to a study of post-analysis software for immune sequencing data. Study context: Multiple sclerosis in the patients followed relapsing-remitting, secondary progressive and progressive-relapsing courses. Study-level findings and limits: Normalized Chao1 diversity in multiple sclerosis patients fell significantly below that of controls.

The sequenced material came from blood. This TCR was recovered from a girl aged 2-17 years with multiple sclerosis.

CDR3 residues: CASRRRLAGALPSTDTQYF. DNA for the CDR3: TGTGCCAGCAGACGGCGACTAGCGGGGGCCCTTCCAAGCACAGATACGCAGTATTTT. J is TRBJ2-3 and V is TRBV7-2, with 12 bases matching TRBD2. V gave up 6 bases and J gave up 0 bases; unmatched junction bases: 13. The CDR3 has 19 residues. CDR1 is SGHTA, CDR2 FQGNSA, per germline. Full variable domain (missing parts from reference TRBV7-2 and TRBJ2-3): GAGVSQSPSNKVTEKGKDVELRCDPISGHTALYWYRQSLGQGLEFLIYFQGNSAPDKSGLPSDRFSAERTGGSVSTLTIQRTQQEDSAVYLCASRRRLAGALPSTDTQYFGPGTRLTVL.